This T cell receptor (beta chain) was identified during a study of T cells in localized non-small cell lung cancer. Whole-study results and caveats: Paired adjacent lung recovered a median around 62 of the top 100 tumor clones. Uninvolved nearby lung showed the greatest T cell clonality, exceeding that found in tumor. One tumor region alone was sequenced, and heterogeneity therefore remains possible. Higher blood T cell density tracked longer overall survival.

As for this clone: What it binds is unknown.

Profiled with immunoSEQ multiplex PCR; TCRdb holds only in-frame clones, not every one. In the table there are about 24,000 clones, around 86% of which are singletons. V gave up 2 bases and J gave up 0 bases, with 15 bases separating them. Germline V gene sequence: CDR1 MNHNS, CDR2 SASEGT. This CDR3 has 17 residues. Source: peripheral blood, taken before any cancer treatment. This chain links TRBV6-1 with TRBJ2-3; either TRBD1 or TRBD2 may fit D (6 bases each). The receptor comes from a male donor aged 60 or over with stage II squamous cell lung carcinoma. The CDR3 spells CASSERGGQHSTDTQYF. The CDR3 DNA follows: TGTGCCAGCAGTGAACGAGGGGGGCAACACAGCACAGATACGCAGTATTTT.